Each of the 2 T cell receptor beta chains below was sequenced from the same sample in a study of blood T cell repertoires in COVID-19. Here immunoSEQ multiplex PCR was the method, and the copy in TCRdb shows in-frame clones only, minus some. The sample contains approximately 76,000 clones, 88% of which appear only once. Material for sequencing was peripheral blood. The receptors come from a human donor in a cohort sampled during active COVID-19.

The CDR3 nucleotides are TGTGCCACCAAGTTCCGGGACAGTGGTACAGATACGCAGTATTTT. It encodes CATKFRDSGTDTQYF. The gene calls are TRBV7-2 and TRBJ2-3, with 7 bases identical to TRBD1. The CDR3 totals 15 residues. After removal of 10 bases from V and 3 bases from J, the junction contained 13 bases not matched to a gene. Germline V gene lookup returns CDR1 SGHTA and CDR2 FQGNSA.

The chain has TRBV24-1 and TRBJ2-3, with 8 bases that match TRBD2. In germline, CDR1 is KGHDR, CDR2 SFDVKD. The CDR3 is 15 residues long. With 2 bases clipped from V and 4 bases from J, the junction kept 4 bases outside the gene matches. The CDR3: CATSDSGLDADTQYF. CDR3 nucleotides: TGTGCCACCAGTGATTCGGGACTAGATGCAGATACGCAGTATTTT.